The clone carrying this TCR beta chain was picked up many times. Its target is not known. This sample was included in a study of T cells in Graves' hyperthyroidism and ophthalmopathy. The study's findings and limits: Blood held most thyroid clonotypes expanded above 0.001 frequency.

This CDR3 contains 15 residues. V lost 11 bases to trimming and J lost 3 bases; unmatched junction nucleotides: 9. Germline V lookup: CDR1 MDHEN, CDR2 SYDVKM. RNA transcripts gave rise to amplified TCR beta CDR3 regions. An initial round of RT-PCR targeting the TCR CDR3 relied on the HTBI primer set. TCRdb passed the multiplex PCR reads through MiXCR, listing each CDR3 protein once. Of some 650,000 distinct CDR3 sequences listed, 16% were seen once; the top ten hold around 3.3%. This chain connects TRBV28 to TRBJ2-1; TRBD2 agrees at 11 bases. Sample: blood. This clonotype originated in a woman in her thirties or forties with Graves' ophthalmopathy. CDR3 DNA sequence: TGTGCCCTCCGATCCGGACTAGCGGGCTACAATGAGCAGTTCTTC. Amino acids: CALRSGLAGYNEQFF.